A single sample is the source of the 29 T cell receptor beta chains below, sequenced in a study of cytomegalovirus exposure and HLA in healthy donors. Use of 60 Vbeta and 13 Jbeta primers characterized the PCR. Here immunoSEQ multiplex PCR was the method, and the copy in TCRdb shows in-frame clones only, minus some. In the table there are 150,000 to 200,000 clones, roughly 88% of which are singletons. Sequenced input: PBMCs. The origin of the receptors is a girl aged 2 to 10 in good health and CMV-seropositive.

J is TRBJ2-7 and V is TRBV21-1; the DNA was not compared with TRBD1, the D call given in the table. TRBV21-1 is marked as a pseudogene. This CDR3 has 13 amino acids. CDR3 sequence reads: CAGEGQGESEQYF. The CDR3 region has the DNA TGTGCCGGGGAGGGACAGGGGGAGAGCGAGCAGTACTTC.

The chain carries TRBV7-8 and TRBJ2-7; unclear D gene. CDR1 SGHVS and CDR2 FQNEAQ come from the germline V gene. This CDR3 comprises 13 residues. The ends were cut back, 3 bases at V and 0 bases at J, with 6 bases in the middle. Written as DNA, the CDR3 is TGTGCCAGCAGCTTCACAAACTCCTACGAGCAGTACTTC. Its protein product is CASSFTNSYEQYF.

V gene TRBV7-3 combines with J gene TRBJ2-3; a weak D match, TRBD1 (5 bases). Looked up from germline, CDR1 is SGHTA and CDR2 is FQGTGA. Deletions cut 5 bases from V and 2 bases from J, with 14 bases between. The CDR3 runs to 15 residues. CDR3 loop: CASSHWGRITDTQYF. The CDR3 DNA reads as TGTGCCAGCAGCCACTGGGGCAGAATCACAGATACGCAGTATTTT.

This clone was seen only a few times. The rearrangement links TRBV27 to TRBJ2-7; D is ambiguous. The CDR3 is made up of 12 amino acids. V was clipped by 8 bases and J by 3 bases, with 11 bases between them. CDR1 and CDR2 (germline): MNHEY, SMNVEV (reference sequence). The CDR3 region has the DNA TGTGCCAGCGGGCCAACCTACTACGAGCAGTACTTC. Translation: CASGPTYYEQYF.

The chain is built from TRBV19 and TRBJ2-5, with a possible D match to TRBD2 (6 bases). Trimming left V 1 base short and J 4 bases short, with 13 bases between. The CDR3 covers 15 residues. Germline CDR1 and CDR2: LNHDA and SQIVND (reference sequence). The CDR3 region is CASSIAGDFPETQYF. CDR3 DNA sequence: TGTGCCAGTAGTATAGCGGGGGACTTCCCAGAGACCCAGTACTTC.

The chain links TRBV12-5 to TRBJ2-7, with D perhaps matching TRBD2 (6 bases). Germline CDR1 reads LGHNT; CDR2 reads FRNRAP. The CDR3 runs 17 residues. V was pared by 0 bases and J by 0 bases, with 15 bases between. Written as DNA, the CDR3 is TGTGCTAGTGGTTTGGTACCGTTCGGGGGACTCTCCTACGAGCAGTACTTC. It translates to CASGLVPFGGLSYEQYF.

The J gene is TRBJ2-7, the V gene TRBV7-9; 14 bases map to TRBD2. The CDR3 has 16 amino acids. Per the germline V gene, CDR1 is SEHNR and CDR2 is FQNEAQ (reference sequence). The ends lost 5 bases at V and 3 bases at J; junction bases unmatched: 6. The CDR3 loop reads CASSAGLAGGVYEQYF. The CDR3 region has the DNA TGTGCCAGCAGCGCCGGACTAGCGGGAGGAGTCTACGAGCAGTACTTC.

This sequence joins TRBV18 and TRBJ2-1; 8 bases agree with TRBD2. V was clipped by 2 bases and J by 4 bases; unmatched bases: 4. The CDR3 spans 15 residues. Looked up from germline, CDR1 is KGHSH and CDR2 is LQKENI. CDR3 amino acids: CASSPVSGTYNEQFF. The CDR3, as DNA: TGTGCCAGCTCACCAGTTAGCGGGACTTACAATGAGCAGTTCTTC.

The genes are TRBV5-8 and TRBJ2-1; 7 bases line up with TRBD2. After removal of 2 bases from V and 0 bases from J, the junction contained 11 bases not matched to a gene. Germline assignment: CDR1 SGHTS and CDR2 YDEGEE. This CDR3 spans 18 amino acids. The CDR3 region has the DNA TGTGCCAGCAGCTTACCCAGTCTAGCGGACTCCTCCTACAATGAGCAGTTCTTC. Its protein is CASSLPSLADSSYNEQFF. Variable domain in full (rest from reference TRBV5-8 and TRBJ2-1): EAGVTQSPTHLIKTRGQQATLRCSPISGHTSVYWYQQALGLGLQFLLWYDEGEERNRGNFPPRFSGRQFPNYSSELNVNALELEDSALYLCASSLPSLADSSYNEQFFGPGTRLTVL.

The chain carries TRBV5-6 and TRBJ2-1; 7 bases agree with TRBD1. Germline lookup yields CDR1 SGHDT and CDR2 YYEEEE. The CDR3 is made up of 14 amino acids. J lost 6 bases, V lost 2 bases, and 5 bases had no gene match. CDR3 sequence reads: CASSFTTGRNEQFF. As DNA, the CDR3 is TGTGCCAGCAGCTTCACGACAGGGCGCAATGAGCAGTTCTTC.

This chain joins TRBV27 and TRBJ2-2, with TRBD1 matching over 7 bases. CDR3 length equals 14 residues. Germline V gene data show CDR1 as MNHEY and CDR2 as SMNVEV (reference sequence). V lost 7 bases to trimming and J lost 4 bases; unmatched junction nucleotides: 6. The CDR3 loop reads CASTEGQSTGELFF. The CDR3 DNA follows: TGTGCCAGCACCGAGGGACAGAGCACCGGGGAGCTGTTTTTT.

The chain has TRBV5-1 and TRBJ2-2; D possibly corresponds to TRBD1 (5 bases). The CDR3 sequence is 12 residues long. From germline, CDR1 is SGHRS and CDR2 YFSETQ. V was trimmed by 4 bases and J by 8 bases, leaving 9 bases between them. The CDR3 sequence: CASSPGFGELFF. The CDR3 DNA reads TGCGCCAGCAGCCCAGGGTTTGGGGAGCTGTTTTTT.

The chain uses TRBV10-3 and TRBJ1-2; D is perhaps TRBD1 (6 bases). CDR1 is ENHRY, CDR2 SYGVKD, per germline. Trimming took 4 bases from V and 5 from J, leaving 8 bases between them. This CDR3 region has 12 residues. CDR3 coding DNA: TGTGCCATCAGTGGGACAGCTTATGGCTACACCTTC. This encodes CAISGTAYGYTF.

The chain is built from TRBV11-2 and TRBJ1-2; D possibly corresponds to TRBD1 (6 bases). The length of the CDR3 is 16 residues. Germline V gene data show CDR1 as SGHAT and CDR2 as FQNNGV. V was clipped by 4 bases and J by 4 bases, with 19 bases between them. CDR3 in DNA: TGTGCCAGCAGCTCCGGAGGGGGGGGTCTTTTCTATGGCTACACCTTC. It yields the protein CASSSGGGGLFYGYTF.

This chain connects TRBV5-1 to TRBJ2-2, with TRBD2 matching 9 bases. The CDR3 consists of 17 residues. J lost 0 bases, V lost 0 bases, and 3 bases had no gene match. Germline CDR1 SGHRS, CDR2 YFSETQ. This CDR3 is CASSLDPSGANTGELFF. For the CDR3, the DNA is TGCGCCAGCAGCTTGGATCCTAGCGGGGCGAACACCGGGGAGCTGTTTTTT.

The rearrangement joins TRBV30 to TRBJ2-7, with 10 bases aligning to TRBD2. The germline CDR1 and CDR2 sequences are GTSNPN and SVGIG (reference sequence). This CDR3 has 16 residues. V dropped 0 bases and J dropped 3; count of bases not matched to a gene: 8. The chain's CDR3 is CAWSVLRAGGFYEQYF. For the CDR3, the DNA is TGTGCCTGGAGTGTTCTAAGAGCGGGGGGGTTCTACGAGCAGTACTTC.

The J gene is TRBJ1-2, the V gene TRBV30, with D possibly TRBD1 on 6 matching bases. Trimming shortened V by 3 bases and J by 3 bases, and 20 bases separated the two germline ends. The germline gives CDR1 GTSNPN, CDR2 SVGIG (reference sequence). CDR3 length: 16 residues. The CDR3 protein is CAWSPGRGVLHYGYTF. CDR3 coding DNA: TGTGCCTGGAGCCCCGGCAGGGGCGTACTCCACTATGGCTACACCTTC.

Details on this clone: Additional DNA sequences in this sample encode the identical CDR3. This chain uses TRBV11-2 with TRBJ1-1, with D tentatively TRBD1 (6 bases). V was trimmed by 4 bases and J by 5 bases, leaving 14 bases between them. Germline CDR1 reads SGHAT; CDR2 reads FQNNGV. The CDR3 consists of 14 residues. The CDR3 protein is CASSSSGGRTEAFF. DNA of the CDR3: TGTGCCAGCAGCTCCTCGGGGGGGCGTACTGAAGCTTTCTTT. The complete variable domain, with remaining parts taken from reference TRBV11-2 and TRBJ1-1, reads EAGVAQSPRYKIIEKRQSVAFWCNPISGHATLYWYQQILGQGPKLLIQFQNNGVVDDSQLPKDRFSAERLKGVDSTLKIQPAKLEDSAVYLCASSSSGGRTEAFFGQGTRLTVV.

CDR3 sequence reads: CSATEGAGDEQYF. CDR3 sequence (DNA): TGCAGCGCAACGGAGGGGGCAGGCGACGAGCAGTACTTC. The chain combines TRBV29-1 with TRBJ2-7, with TRBD1 as a possible D gene (7 bases). Germline V gene sequence: CDR1 SQVTM, CDR2 ANQGSEA. The CDR3 length is 13 residues. V was trimmed by 7 bases and J by 5 bases, leaving 18 bases between them.

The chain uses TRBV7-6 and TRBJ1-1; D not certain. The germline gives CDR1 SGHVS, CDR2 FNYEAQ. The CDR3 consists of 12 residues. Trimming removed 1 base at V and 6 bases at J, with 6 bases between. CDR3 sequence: CASSLGASEAFF. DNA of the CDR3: TGTGCCAGCAGCTTAGGAGCGTCTGAAGCTTTCTTT.

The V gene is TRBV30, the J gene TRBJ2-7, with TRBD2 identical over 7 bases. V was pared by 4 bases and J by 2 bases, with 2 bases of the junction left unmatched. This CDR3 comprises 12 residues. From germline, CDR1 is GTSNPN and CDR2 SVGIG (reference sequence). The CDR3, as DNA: TGTGCCTGGACTAGCGGCCCCTACGAGCAGTACTTC. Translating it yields CAWTSGPYEQYF.

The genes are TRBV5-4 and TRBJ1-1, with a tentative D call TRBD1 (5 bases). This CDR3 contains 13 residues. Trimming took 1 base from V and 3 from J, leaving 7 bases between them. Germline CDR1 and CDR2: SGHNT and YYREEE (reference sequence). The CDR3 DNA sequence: TGTGCCAGCAGCTTGTCGGGGGACACTGAAGCTTTCTTT. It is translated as CASSLSGDTEAFF. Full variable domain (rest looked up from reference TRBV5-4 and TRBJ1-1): ETGVTQSPTHLIKTRGQQVTLRCSSQSGHNTVSWYQQALGQGPQFIFQYYREEENGRGNFPPRFSGLQFPNYSSELNVNALELDDSALYLCASSLSGDTEAFFGQGTRLTVV.

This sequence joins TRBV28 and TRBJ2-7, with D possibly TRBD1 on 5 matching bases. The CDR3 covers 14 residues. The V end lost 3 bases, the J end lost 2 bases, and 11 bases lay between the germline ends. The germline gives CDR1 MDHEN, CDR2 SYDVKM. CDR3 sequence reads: CASSFSRVAYEQYF. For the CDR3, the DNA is TGTGCCAGCAGTTTCTCCAGGGTAGCCTACGAGCAGTACTTC.

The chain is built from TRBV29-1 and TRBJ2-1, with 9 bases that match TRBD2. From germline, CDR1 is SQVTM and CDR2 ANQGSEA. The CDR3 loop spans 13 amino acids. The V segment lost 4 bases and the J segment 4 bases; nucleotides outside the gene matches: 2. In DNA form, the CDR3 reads TGCAGCGTTGGCGGGGGGGGGTACAATGAGCAGTTCTTC. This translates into CSVGGGGYNEQFF.

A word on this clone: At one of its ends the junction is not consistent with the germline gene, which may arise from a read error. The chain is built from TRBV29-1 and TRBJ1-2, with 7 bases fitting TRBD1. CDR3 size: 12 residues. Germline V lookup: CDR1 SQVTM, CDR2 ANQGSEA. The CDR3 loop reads CSGTAANYGYTF. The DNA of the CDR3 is TGTTCAGGGACAGCTGCTAACTATGGCTACACCTTC.

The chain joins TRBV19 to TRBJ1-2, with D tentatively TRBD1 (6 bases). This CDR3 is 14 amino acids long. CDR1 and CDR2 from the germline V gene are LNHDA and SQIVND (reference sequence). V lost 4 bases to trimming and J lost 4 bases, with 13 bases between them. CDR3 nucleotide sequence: TGTGCCAGTAGTAATACCAAAGGGGGCTATGGCTACACCTTC. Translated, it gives CASSNTKGGYGYTF.

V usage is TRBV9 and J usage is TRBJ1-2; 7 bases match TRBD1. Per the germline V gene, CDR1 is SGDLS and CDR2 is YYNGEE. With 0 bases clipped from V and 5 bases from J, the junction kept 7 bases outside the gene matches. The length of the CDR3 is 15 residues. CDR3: CASSVEGGSSYGYTF. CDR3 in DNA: TGTGCCAGCAGCGTAGAAGGGGGCTCATCATATGGCTACACCTTC.

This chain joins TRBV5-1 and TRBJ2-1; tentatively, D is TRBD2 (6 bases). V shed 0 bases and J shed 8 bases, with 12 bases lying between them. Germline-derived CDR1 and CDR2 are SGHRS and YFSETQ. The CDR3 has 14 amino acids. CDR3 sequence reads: CASSLGLGDDEQFF. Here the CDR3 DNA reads TGCGCCAGCAGCTTGGGACTAGGTGATGATGAGCAGTTCTTC. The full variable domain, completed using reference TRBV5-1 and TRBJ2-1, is KAGVTQTPRYLIKTRGQQVTLSCSPISGHRSVSWYQQTPGQGLQFLFEYFSETQRNKGNFPGRFSGRQFSNSRSEMNVSTLELGDSALYLCASSLGLGDDEQFFGPGTRLTVL.

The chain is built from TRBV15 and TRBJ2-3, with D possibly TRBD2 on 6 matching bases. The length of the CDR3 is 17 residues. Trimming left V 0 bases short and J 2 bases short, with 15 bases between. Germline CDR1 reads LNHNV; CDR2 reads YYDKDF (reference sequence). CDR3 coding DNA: TGTGCCACCAGCAGAGAAGGGCGGGGTTTGACCACAGATACGCAGTATTTT. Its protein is CATSREGRGLTTDTQYF. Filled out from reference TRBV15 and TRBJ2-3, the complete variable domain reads DAMVIQNPRYQVTQFGKPVTLSCSQTLNHNVMYWYQQKSSQAPKLLFHYYDKDFNNEADTPDNFQSRRPNTSFCFLDIRSPGLGDTAMYLCATSREGRGLTTDTQYFGPGTRLTVL.